A selection of T cell receptor beta chains follows, all from one sample in a study of cytotoxic CD8 clonotypes in ibrutinib-treated CLL. Libraries were prepared by immunoSEQ multiplex PCR; TCRdb keeps only in-frame clonotypes and omits some of them. The profile shows some 50,000 clones, 50% to 70% of them singletons. The sample here was PBMCs, taken after 24 months of ibrutinib treatment. These receptors were taken from a human donor with chronic lymphocytic leukemia. Each CDR3 is given with its conserved first and last residue. Each record gives: V gene, J gene, CDR3 protein.

v_call: TRBV4-1; j_call: TRBJ1-5; cdr3_aa: CASSQVPGQGAGQPQHF
v_call: TRBV4-1; j_call: TRBJ1-5; cdr3_aa: CASSQVGQPQHF
v_call: TRBV19; j_call: TRBJ1-2; cdr3_aa: CASRPGQGRGYTF
v_call: TRBV28; j_call: TRBJ1-1; cdr3_aa: CASSLARVLTEAFF
v_call: TRBV18; j_call: TRBJ1-1; cdr3_aa: CASSPSGFGGNTEAFF
v_call: TRBV19; j_call: TRBJ2-2; cdr3_aa: CASSNEGGVTGELFF
v_call: TRBV5-1; j_call: TRBJ1-2; cdr3_aa: CASSLGDRERGYTF
v_call: TRBV28; j_call: TRBJ1-5; cdr3_aa: CASSPDRGDQPQHF
v_call: TRBV7-9; j_call: TRBJ2-3; cdr3_aa: CASSRTDTQYF
v_call: TRBV7-9; j_call: TRBJ1-5; cdr3_aa: CASSPPDSADQPQHF
v_call: TRBV27; j_call: TRBJ2-5; cdr3_aa: CASSFGLTGLETQYF
v_call: TRBV30; j_call: TRBJ1-1; cdr3_aa: CAWSVPTGSYTEAFF
v_call: TRBV27; j_call: TRBJ2-7; cdr3_aa: CASKAGGLNYEQYF
v_call: TRBV7-9; j_call: TRBJ2-3; cdr3_aa: CASSLARITSGGAMDTQYF
v_call: TRBV4-2; j_call: TRBJ2-3; cdr3_aa: CASSHLSGGGDTQYF
v_call: TRBV5-6; j_call: TRBJ1-5; cdr3_aa: CASSLSSQPQHF
v_call: TRBV10-3; j_call: TRBJ2-2; cdr3_aa: CAISEGVGGTGELFF
v_call: TRBV28; j_call: TRBJ2-1; cdr3_aa: CASSPGTSVYNEQFF
v_call: TRBV7-2; j_call: TRBJ2-1; cdr3_aa: CASSPWRGAGNEQFF
v_call: TRBV6-6; j_call: TRBJ1-6; cdr3_aa: CASSLLLGDSPLHF
v_call: TRBV6-5; j_call: TRBJ1-2; cdr3_aa: CASTPDRGSGYTF
v_call: TRBV2; j_call: TRBJ2-1; cdr3_aa: CASSFDSGRAGNEQFF
v_call: TRBV18; j_call: TRBJ1-2; cdr3_aa: CASSPPNRGRSGYTF
v_call: TRBV5-1; j_call: TRBJ1-5; cdr3_aa: CASSLGGQKDQPQHF
v_call: TRBV25-1; j_call: TRBJ1-5; cdr3_aa: CASSGHANQPQHF
v_call: TRBV19; j_call: TRBJ1-3; cdr3_aa: CASSWGAYSGNTIYF
v_call: TRBV4-1; j_call: TRBJ2-7; cdr3_aa: CASSHRENYEQYF
v_call: TRBV5-1; j_call: TRBJ2-3; cdr3_aa: CASSLELAGVPTDTQYF
v_call: TRBV4-1; j_call: TRBJ2-5; cdr3_aa: CASSQVGQGQETQYF
v_call: TRBV18; j_call: TRBJ1-2; cdr3_aa: CASSLNRDSYGYTF
v_call: TRBV2; j_call: TRBJ2-5; cdr3_aa: CVCGQTQETQYF
v_call: TRBV5-1; j_call: TRBJ2-7; cdr3_aa: CASSLVSAGGGYEQYF
v_call: TRBV19; j_call: TRBJ2-1; cdr3_aa: CASSRTSGYNEQFF
v_call: TRBV4-2; j_call: TRBJ2-3; cdr3_aa: CASSHGRASSVITDTQYF
v_call: TRBV5-5; j_call: TRBJ1-3; cdr3_aa: CASSLGTGRAGNTIYF
v_call: TRBV5-1; j_call: TRBJ2-1; cdr3_aa: CASSPHEPGLEQFF
v_call: TRBV7-8; j_call: TRBJ2-3; cdr3_aa: CASSLATRSTDTQYF
v_call: TRBV5-8; j_call: TRBJ2-1; cdr3_aa: CASSLGVAGWDNEQFF
v_call: TRBV5-3; j_call: TRBJ2-5; cdr3_aa: CARSQSQDREYQETQYF
v_call: TRBV29-1; j_call: TRBJ2-3; cdr3_aa: CSATTVNTDTQYF
v_call: TRBV2; j_call: TRBJ2-5; cdr3_aa: CASSEWAGGQETQYF
v_call: TRBV9; j_call: TRBJ2-3; cdr3_aa: CASSVGLKLVTDTQYF
v_call: TRBV4-1; j_call: TRBJ2-7; cdr3_aa: CASSQDFVGSYEQYF
v_call: TRBV7-4; j_call: TRBJ2-5; cdr3_aa: CASSPRTAQETQYF
v_call: TRBV5-1; j_call: TRBJ2-1; cdr3_aa: CASSLGPISYNEQFF
v_call: TRBV7-8; j_call: TRBJ1-1; cdr3_aa: CASSALSLATEAFF
v_call: TRBV12-2; j_call: TRBJ2-1; cdr3_aa: CASRLADRGLIPSPRGEQFF